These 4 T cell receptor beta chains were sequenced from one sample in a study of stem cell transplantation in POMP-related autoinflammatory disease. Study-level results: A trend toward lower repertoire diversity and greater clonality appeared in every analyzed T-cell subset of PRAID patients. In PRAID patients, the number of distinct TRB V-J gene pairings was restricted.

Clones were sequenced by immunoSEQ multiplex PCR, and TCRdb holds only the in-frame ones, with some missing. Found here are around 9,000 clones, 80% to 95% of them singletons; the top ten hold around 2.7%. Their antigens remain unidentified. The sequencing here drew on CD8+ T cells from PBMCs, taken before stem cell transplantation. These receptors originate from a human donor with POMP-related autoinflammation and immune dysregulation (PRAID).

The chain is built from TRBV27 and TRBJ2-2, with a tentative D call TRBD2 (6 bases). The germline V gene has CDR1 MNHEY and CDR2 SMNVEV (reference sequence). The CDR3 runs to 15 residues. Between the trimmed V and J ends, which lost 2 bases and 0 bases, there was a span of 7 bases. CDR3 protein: CASSLGGTNTGELFF. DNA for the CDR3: TGTGCCAGCAGTTTAGGCGGGACGAACACCGGGGAGCTGTTTTTT.

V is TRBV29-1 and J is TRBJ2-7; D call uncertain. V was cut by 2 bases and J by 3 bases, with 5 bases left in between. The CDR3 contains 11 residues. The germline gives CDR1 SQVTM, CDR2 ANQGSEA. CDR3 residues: CSVEFRYEQYF. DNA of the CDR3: TGCAGCGTTGAATTCCGCTACGAGCAGTACTTC.

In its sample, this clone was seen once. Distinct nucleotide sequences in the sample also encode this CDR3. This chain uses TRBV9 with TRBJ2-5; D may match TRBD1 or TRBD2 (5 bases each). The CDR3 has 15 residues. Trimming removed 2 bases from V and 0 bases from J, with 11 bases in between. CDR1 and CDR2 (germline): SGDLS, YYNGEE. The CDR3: CASSVGTANQETQYF. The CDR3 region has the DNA TGTGCCAGCAGCGTCGGGACGGCTAACCAAGAGACCCAGTACTTC.

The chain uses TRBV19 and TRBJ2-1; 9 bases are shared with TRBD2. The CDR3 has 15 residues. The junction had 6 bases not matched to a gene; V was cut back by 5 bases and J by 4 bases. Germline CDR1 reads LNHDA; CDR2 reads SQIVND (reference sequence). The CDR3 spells CASSPLAGLYNEQFF. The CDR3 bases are TGTGCCAGTAGTCCTCTAGCGGGACTTTACAATGAGCAGTTCTTC.